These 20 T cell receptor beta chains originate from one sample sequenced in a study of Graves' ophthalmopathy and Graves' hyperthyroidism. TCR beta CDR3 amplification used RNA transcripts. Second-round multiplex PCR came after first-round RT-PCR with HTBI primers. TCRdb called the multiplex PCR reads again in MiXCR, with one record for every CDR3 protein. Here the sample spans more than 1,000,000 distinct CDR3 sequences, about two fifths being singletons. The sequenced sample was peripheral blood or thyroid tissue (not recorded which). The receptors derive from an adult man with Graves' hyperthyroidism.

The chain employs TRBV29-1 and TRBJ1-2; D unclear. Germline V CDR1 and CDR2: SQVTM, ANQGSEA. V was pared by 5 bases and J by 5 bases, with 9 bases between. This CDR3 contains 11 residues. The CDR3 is CSVPTLYGYTF. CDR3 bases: TGCAGCGTTCCAACGCTGTATGGCTACACCTTC.

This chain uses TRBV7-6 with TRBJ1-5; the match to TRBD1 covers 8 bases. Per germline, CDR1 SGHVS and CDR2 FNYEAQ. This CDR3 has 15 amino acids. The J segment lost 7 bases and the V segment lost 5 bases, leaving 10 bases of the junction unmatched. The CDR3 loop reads CASSPSTGEAQPQHF. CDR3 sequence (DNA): TGTGCCAGCAGCCCCTCGACAGGGGAGGCGCAGCCCCAGCATTTT. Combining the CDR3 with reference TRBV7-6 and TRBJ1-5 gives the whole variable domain GAGVSQSPRYKVTKRGQDVALRCDPISGHVSLYWYRQALGQGPEFLTYFNYEAQQDKSGLPNDRFSAERPEGSISTLTIQRTEQRDSAMYRCASSPSTGEAQPQHFGDGTRLSIL.

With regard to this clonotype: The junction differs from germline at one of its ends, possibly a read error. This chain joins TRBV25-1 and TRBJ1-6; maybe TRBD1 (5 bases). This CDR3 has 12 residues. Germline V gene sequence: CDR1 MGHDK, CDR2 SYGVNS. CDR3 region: CARSVGGSPLHF. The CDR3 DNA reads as TGTGCCCGCAGTGTGGGGGGTTCACCCCTCCACTTT. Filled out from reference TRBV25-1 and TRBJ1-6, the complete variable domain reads EADIYQTPRYLVIGTGKKITLECSQTMGHDKMYWYQQDPGMELHLIHYSYGVNSTEKGDLSSESTVSRIRTEHFPLTLESARPSHTSQYLCARSVGGSPLHFGNGTRLTVT.

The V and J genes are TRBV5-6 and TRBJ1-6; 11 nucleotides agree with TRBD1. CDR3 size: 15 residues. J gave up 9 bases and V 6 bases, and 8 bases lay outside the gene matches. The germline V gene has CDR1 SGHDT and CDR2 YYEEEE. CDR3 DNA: TGTGCCAGCACCGTGAGGACAGGGGGCTCTTCACCCCTCCACTTT. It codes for CASTVRTGGSSPLHF.

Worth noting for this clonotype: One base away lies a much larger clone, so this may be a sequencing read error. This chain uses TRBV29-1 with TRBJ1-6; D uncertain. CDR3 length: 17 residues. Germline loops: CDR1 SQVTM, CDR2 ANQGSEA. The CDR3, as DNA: TGTGCCAGCAGCTTGGAAGTTTGGGCCTCGAGGAATTCACCCCTCCACTTT. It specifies CASSLEVWASRNSPLHF.

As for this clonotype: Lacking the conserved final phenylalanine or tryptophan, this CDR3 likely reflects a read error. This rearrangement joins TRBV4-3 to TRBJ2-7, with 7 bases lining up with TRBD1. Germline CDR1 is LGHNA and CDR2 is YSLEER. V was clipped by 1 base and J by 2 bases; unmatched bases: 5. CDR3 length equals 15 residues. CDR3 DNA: TGCGCCAGCAGCCAAGCCCGACAGGGCCCCTACGAGCAGTACCTC. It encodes CASSQARQGPYEQYL.

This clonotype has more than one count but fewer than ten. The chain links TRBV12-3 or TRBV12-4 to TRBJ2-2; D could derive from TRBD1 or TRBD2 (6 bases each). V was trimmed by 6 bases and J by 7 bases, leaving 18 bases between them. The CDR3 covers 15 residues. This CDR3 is CASRPGGGFGGELFF. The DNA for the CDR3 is TGTGCCAGCAGACCCGGGGGCGGATTCGGCGGGGAGCTGTTTTTT.

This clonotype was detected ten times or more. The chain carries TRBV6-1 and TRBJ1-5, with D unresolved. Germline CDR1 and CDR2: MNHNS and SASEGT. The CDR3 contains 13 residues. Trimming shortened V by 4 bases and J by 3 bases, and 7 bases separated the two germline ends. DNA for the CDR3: TGTGCCAGCAGTGGGGATTACAATCAGCCCCAGCATTTT. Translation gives CASSGDYNQPQHF.

The CDR3 sequence: CSAGVGVYGYTF. Written as DNA, the CDR3 is TGCAGTGCTGGAGTCGGTGTCTATGGCTACACCTTC. This rearrangement joins TRBV20-1 to TRBJ1-2, with D hard to call. The V and J ends lost 5 bases and 4 bases respectively, with 11 bases between them. The CDR3 sequence is 12 residues long. The V gene's germline CDR1 is DFQATT and CDR2 SNEGSKA (reference sequence).

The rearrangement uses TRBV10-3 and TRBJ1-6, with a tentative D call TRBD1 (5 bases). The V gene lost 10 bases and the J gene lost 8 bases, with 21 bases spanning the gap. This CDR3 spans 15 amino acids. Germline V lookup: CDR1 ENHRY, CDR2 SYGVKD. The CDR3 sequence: CATAADRVIDSPLHF. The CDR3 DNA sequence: TGTGCCACCGCGGCCGACAGAGTGATCGATTCACCCCTCCACTTT.

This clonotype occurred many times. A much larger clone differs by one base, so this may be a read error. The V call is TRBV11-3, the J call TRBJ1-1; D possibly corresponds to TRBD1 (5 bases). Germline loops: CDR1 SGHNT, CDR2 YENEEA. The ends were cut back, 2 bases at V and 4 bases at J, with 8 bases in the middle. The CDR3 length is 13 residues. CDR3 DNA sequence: TGTGCCAGCAGCTTATCAGGGATCACTGAAGCTTTCTTT. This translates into CASSLSGITEAFF.

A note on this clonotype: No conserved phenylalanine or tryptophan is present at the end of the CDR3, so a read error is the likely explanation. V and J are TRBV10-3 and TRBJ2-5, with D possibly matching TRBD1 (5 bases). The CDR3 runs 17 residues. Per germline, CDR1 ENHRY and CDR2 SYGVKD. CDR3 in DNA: TGTGCCAGCAGTGAAGTTTGGGCAGGGAAACTCAAAGAGACCCAGTACTCC. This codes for CASSEVWAGKLKETQYS.

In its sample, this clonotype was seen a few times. The CDR3 DNA reads TGTGCCAGCAGTTGGACCGGGGCCTATAGGAGGGTGAACACTGAAGCTTTCTTT. As protein: CASSWTGAYRRVNTEAFF. The chain couples TRBV27 to TRBJ1-1; a weak D match, TRBD1 (5 bases). Looked up from germline, CDR1 is MNHEY and CDR2 is SMNVEV (reference sequence). The CDR3 length is 18 residues. V shed 4 bases and J shed 0 bases, with 21 bases lying between them.

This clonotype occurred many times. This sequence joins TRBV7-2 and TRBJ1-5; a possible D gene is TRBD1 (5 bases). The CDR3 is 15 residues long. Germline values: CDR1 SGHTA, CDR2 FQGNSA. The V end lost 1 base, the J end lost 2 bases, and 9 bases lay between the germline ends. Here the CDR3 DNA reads TGTGCCAGCAGCTTAGACGTGGGGCGCAATCAGCCCCAGCATTTT. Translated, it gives CASSLDVGRNQPQHF.

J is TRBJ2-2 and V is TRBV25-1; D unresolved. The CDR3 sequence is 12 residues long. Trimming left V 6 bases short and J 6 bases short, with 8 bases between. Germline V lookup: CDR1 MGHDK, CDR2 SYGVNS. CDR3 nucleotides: TGTGCCAGCAGCGTTGATGCCGGGGAGCTGTTTTTT. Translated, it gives CASSVDAGELFF.

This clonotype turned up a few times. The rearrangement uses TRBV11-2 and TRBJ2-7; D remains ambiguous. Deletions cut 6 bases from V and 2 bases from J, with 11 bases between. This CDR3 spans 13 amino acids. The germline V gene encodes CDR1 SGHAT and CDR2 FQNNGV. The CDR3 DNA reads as TGTGCCAGCAGGTTACAGCCAACCTACGAGCAGTACTTC. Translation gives CASRLQPTYEQYF. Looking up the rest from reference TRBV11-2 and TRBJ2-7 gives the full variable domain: EAGVAQSPRYKIIEKRQSVAFWCNPISGHATLYWYQQILGQGPKLLIQFQNNGVVDDSQLPKDRFSAERLKGVDSTLKIQPAKLEDSAVYLCASRLQPTYEQYFGPGTRLTVT.

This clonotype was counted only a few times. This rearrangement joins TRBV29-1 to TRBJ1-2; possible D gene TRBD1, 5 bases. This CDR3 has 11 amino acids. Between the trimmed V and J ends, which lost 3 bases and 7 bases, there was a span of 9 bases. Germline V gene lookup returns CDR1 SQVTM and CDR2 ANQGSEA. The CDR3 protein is CSVEFRVGYTF. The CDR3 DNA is TGCAGCGTTGAGTTCAGGGTTGGCTACACCTTC.

CDR3 in DNA: TGTGCCAGCTCACCAAGAGGGGAAGGGTACGAGCAGTACTTC. It yields the protein CASSPRGEGYEQYF. The chain couples TRBV18 to TRBJ2-7; either TRBD1 or TRBD2 may fit D (5 bases each). CDR3 size: 14 residues. Trimming left V 2 bases short and J 4 bases short, with 12 bases between. Germline lookup yields CDR1 KGHSH and CDR2 LQKENI.

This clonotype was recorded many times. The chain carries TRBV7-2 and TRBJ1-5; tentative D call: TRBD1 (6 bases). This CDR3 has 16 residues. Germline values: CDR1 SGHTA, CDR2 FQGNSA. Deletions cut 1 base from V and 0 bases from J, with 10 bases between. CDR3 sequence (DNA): TGTGCCAGCAGCTTAGTTGGGACACGTAGCAATCAGCCCCAGCATTTT. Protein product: CASSLVGTRSNQPQHF.

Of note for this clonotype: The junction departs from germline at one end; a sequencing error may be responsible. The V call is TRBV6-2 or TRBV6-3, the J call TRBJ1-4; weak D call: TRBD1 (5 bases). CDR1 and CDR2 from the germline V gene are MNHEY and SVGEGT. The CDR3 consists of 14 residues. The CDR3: CTSSFFRGGEKLFF. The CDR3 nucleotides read TGTACCAGCAGTTTTTTCCGGGGCGGTGAAAAACTGTTTTTT.